The present T cell receptor (beta chain) was sequenced within a study of T cell responses to AZD1222 COVID-19 vaccine. Study-level background: Second-dose groups at about 4 or about 12 weeks were pooled.

General study findings and limits: Spike-specific TCR breadth rose after two AZD1222 doses, and depth rose as well. Nearly half of spike-specific TCRs reportedly target variant regions that are unmutated in the B.1.351 and B.1.1.7 variants.

The data were produced by immunoSEQ multiplex PCR, yet TCRdb's version contains in-frame clones alone and is incomplete. Of 95,000 to 120,000 clones detected, around 84% appear once; the ten largest clones hold over 3%. In regard to this clone: The antigen remains unidentified.

In germline, CDR1 is MDHEN, CDR2 SYDVKM. With 6 bases removed from V and 5 bases from J, the gap between germline ends came to 13 bases. This CDR3 is built from 14 residues. The receptor's source is an adult in good health. The chain uses TRBV28 and TRBJ1-4, with D possibly matching TRBD1 (5 bases). The input for sequencing was peripheral blood, taken on day 0 of AZD1222 vaccination. The CDR3 DNA follows: TGTGCCAGCAGATCCGGGACTGTAAATGAAAAACTGTTTTTT. Translated: CASRSGTVNEKLFF.